This T cell receptor beta chain is drawn from a study of T cells in localized non-small cell lung cancer. Points from the study as a whole: Adjacent uninvolved lung tissue had the highest T cell clonality, exceeding tumor. Longer overall survival was associated with a higher density of T cells in the blood. When the top 100 tumor clones were examined, a median 57 of them also appeared in the adjacent lung, which was paired and uninvolved.

The length of the CDR3 is 15 residues. The J segment lost 4 bases and the V segment lost 5 bases, leaving 10 bases of the junction unmatched. Germline CDR1 and CDR2: LNHDA and SQIVND (reference sequence). Measured with immunoSEQ multiplex PCR; TCRdb has only the in-frame clones, and not every one. The sample gives more than 1,500 clones, 20% to 25% of which show up once; roughly 12% is in the top ten. In this sample, this clone turned up a few times. Its antigen is as yet unknown. This receptor was obtained from a female donor older than 55 with stage II lung adenocarcinoma. The gene calls are TRBV19 and TRBJ1-2, with 7 bases that match TRBD1. Material: lung tumor tissue, obtained before any cancer treatment. CDR3 sequence: CASSPKGAGGYGYTF. The CDR3 DNA reads as TGTGCCAGTAGTCCCAAAGGCGCAGGGGGCTATGGCTACACCTTC.